This TCR beta chain was obtained from a study of Ad26.COV2.S vaccination and SARS-CoV-2 variants. On the study more broadly: Dosing was one shot or two shots 56 days apart.

Libraries were prepared by immunoSEQ multiplex PCR; TCRdb keeps only in-frame clonotypes and omits some of them. The table shows hundreds of thousands of clones, with roughly 90% occurring only once. The V end was cut by 3 bases, the J end by 7 bases, with 18 bases between. This CDR3 has 14 residues. CDR1 GTSNPN and CDR2 SVGIG come from the germline V gene (reference sequence). Treatment defined: around 19 received Ad26.COV2.S at low or high dose, single or two shots; 5 received placebo; per-sample allocation not given. The study sampled participants on day 63 after the first vaccine or placebo injection.

The source of this sequence is a person between 18 and 60 years old who received the Ad26.COV2.S COVID-19 vaccine or a placebo. The rearrangement links TRBV30 to TRBJ1-1; D is ambiguous. The sequencing used peripheral blood, collected in a trial of Ad26.COV2.S vaccine versus placebo. This chain's CDR3 is CAWRETSTGLEAFF. In nucleotides, the CDR3 is TGTGCCTGGAGAGAAACATCCACGGGCCTTGAAGCTTTCTTT.